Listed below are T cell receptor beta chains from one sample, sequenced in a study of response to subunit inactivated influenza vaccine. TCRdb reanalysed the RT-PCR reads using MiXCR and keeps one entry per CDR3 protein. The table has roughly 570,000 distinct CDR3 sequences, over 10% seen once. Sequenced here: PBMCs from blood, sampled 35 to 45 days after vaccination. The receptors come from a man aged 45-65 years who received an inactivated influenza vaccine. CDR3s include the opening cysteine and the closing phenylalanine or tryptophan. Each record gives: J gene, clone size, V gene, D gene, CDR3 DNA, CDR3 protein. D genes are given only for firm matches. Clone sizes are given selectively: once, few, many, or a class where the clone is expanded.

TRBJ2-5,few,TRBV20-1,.,TGCAGTGCTTGGACCGTCATTCGAGGGACCCAGTACTTC,CSAWTVIRGTQYF
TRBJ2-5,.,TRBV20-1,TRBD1,TGCAGTGCTGAGTCAGGACAGGGGGAAAGAGAGACCCAGTACTTC,CSAESGQGERETQYF
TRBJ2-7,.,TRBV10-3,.,TGTGCCATCAGTGCAATCTCCTACGAGCAGTACTTC,CAISAISYEQYF
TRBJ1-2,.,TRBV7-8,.,TGTGCCAGCAGCTTAGCGTCCGCGGGTCCTGGCTACACCTTC,CASSLASAGPGYTF
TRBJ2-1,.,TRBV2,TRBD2,TGTGCCAGCAGCAGCCTAGCGGGGGGGCTGGATGAGCAGTTCTTC,CASSSLAGGLDEQFF
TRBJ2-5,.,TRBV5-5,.,TGTGCCAGCAGCCCCCTCATCCTTAGGGAGACCCAGTACTTC,CASSPLILRETQYF
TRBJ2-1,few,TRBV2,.,TGTGCCAGCAGTTGGGGGGAGCAGTTCTTC,CASSWGEQFF
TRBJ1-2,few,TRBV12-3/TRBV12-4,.,TGTGCCAGCAGTTCTGAGGGTCGCTATGGCTACACCTTC,CASSSEGRYGYTF
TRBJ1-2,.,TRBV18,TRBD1,TGTGCCAGCTCACCCACAGGGGTCTCCGTCTATGGCTACACCTTC,CASSPTGVSVYGYTF
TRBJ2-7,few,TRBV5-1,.,TGCGCCAGCAGCGCGGGACAGACCTACGAGCAGTACTTC,CASSAGQTYEQYF
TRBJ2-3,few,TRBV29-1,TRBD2,TGCAGCGTTAGGAGGTCTAGCGGGGGGAGTACGCAGTATTTT,CSVRRSSGGSTQYF
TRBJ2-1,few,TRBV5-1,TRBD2,TGCGCCAGCAGCCCAAAACAGACTAGCGGGAGCTCCTACAATGAGCAGTTCTTC,CASSPKQTSGSSYNEQFF
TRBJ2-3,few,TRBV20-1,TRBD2,TGCAGTGCTATCCTAGCGGGGGGGTATACAGATACGCAGTATTTT,CSAILAGGYTDTQYF
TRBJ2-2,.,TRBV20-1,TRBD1,TGCAGTGCTAGAGGACAGGGGGCCGCCACCGGGGAGCTGTTTTTT,CSARGQGAATGELFF
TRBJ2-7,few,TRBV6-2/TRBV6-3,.,TGTGCCAGCAGTTACTCGAATAAGAGGTACGAGCAGTACTTC,CASSYSNKRYEQYF
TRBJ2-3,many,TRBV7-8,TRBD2,TGTGCCAGCAGCCCACGGGAGGGGAGCACAGATACGCAGTATTTT,CASSPREGSTDTQYF
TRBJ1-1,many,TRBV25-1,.,TGTGCCAGCAGTTATGGGGTGAACACTGAAGCTTTCTTT,CASSYGVNTEAFF
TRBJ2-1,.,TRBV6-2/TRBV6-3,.,TGTGCCAGCAGTTACAAGGGGTTAGGCTACAATGAGCAGTTCTTC,CASSYKGLGYNEQFF
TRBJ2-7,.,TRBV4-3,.,TGCGCCAGCAGCCAAGTCTGGATAGGGCCCTACGAGCAGTACTTC,CASSQVWIGPYEQYF
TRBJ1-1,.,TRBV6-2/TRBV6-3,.,TGTGCCAGCAGTTACCGTTTAAGGGCGGACACTGAAGCTTTCTTT,CASSYRLRADTEAFF
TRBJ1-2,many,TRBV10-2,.,TGCGCCAGCGGGGTGGCCCCCGAGAGACTCTATGGCTACACCTTC,CASGVAPERLYGYTF
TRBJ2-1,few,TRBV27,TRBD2,TGTGCCAGCAGTACCATAGCGGGAGATAGGTCCTACAATGAGCAGTTCTTC,CASSTIAGDRSYNEQFF
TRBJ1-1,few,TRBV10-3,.,TGTGCCATCAGTGAGTCGGGGGCGATGAACACTGAAGCTTTCTTT,CAISESGAMNTEAFF
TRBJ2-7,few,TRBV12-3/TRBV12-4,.,TGTGCCAGCAGTTTAAAGGACCTTTACGCCCCTACCTACGAGCAGTACTTC,CASSLKDLYAPTYEQYF
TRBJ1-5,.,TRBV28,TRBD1,TGTGCCAGCAGTTTTAGACAGGGTGTTTATCAGCCCCAGCATTTT,CASSFRQGVYQPQHF
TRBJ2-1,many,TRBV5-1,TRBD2,TGCGCCAGCAGCTCGGGGGGTTTCGATGAGCAGTTCTTC,CASSSGGFDEQFF
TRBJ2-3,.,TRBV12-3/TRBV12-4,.,TGTGCCAGCATCCCGGTACCGAGCACAGATACGCAGTATTTT,CASIPVPSTDTQYF
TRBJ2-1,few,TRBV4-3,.,TGCGCCAGCAGCCAAGACGGAGGTGACAATGAGCAGTTCTTC,CASSQDGGDNEQFF
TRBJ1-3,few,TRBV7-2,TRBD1,TGTGCCAGCAGTTCTCGGGGACAGGGCTCCGGAAACACCATATATTTT,CASSSRGQGSGNTIYF
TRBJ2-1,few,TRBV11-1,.,TGTGCCAGCAGCTTAGCGGAACTCGGGACCTTACTCTACAATGAGCAGTTCTTC,CASSLAELGTLLYNEQFF
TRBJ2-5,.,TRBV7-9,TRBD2,TGTGCCAGCAGCTCTTGGTGGGGCGGGGGTAACCAAGAGACCCAGTACTTC,CASSSWWGGGNQETQYF
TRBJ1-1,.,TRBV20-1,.,TGCAGTGCTAGGGGAATGACAGGCCTTGAAGCTTTCTTT,CSARGMTGLEAFF
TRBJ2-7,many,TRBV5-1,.,TGCGCCAGCAGCTTGGTTTCGGACGAGCAGTACTTC,CASSLVSDEQYF
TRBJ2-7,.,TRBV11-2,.,TGTGCCAGCAGCCAAGCCCTTGGCATGGTTGGGCAGTACTTC,CASSQALGMVGQYF
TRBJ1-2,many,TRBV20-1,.,TGCAGTGCTCCTGCGGAGGGAACTGGGGGCTACACCTTC,CSAPAEGTGGYTF
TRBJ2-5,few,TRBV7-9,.,TGTGCCAGCAGGTTAGGACAGCAAGAGACCCAGTACTTC,CASRLGQQETQYF
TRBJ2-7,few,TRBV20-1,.,TGCAGTGCTATCCTGCTTTCCGGTTCCTACGAGCAGTACTTC,CSAILLSGSYEQYF
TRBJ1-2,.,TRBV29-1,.,TGCAGCGCCACACGGGGGGGTCACTATGGCTACACCTTC,CSATRGGHYGYTF
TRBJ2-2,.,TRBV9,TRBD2,TGTGCCAGCAGCGTAAGGACTAGCGGAGTGAACACCGGGGAGCTGTTTTTT,CASSVRTSGVNTGELFF
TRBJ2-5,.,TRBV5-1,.,TGCGCCAGCAGCAGGGGGGACTACGGGGTTATGGAGACCCAGTACTTC,CASSRGDYGVMETQYF
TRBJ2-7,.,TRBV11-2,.,.,CASSVGTGNFPKYF
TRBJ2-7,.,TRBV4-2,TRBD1,TGTGCCAGCAGCCAAGGGGACAGGGGGGCCTCCTACGAGCAGTACTTC,CASSQGDRGASYEQYF
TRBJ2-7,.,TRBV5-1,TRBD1,TGCGCCAGCAGCTTTGGGACAGGGGCCTACGAGCAGTACTTC,CASSFGTGAYEQYF
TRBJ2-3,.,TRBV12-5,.,TGTGCTAGTGGTTTGAGCACAGATACGCAGTATTTT,CASGLSTDTQYF
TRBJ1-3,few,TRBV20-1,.,TGCAGTGCCCTTCCGGGGTACTCGATTGGAAACACCATATATTTT,CSALPGYSIGNTIYF
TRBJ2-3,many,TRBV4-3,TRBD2,TGCGCCAGCAGCCCTGCTAGCGGGAGGGTCACAGATACGCAGTATTTT,CASSPASGRVTDTQYF
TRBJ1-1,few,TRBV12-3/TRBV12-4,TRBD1,TGTGCCAGCAATATAAGGGACAGGGTGAACACTGAAGCTTTCTTT,CASNIRDRVNTEAFF
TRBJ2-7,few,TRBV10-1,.,TGCGCCAGCAGTGCTAGGACTGCACGCTCCTACGAGCAGTACTTC,CASSARTARSYEQYF
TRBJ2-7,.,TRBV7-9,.,TGTGCCAGCAGCCCAGTGGCCTTCTCCTACGAGCAGTACTTC,CASSPVAFSYEQYF
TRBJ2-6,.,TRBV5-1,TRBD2,TGCGCCAGCACCTCCGTGACTAGCGGGAGACCTGGGGCCAACGTCCTGACTTTC,CASTSVTSGRPGANVLTF